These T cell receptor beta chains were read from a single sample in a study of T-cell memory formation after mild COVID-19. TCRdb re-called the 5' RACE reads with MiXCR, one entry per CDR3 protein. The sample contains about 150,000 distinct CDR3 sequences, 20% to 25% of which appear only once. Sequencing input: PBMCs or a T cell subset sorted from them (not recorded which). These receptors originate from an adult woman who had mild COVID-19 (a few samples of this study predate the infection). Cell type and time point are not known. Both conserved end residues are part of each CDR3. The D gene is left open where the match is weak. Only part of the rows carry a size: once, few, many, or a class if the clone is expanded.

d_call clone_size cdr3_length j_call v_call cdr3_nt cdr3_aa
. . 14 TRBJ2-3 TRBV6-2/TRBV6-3 TGTGCCAGCAGTTACGTCGGGAGCACAGATACGCAGTATTTT CASSYVGSTDTQYF
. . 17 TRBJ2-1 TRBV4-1 TGCGCCAGCAGCCCTCTTGGGGGGCACAGCTCCTACAATGAGCAGTTCTTC CASSPLGGHSSYNEQFF
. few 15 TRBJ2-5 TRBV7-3 TGTGCCAGCAGCTTAAGGCAGGGGAAACAAGAGACCCAGTACTTC CASSLRQGKQETQYF
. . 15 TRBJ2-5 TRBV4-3 TGCGCCAGCAGCCCGGGACTTCCCCCTCGGGAGACCCAGTACTTC CASSPGLPPRETQYF
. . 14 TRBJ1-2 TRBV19 TGTGCCAGTAGTCTGGGGGCAAACCAATATGGCTACACCTTC CASSLGANQYGYTF
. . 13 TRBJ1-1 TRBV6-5 TGTGCCAGCAGTTGGGAAATGAACACTGAAGCTTTCTTT CASSWEMNTEAFF
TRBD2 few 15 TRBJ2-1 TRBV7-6 TGTGCCAGCAGCTTGCCGGGAGGGTTACGCAATGAGCAGTTCTTC CASSLPGGLRNEQFF
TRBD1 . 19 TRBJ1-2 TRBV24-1 TGTGCCACCAGTTCGAATAGGACCCGGACAGGGGAGGATCTCTATGGCTACACCTTC CATSSNRTRTGEDLYGYTF
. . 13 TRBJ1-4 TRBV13 TGTGCCAGCAGCTTTACAGGGAGTGAAAAACTGTTTTTT CASSFTGSEKLFF
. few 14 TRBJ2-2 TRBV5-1 TGCGCCAGCGGATACTCACAGAACACCGGGGAGCTGTTTTTT CASGYSQNTGELFF
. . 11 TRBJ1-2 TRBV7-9 TGTGCCAGCAGCTTACGGATTTCCTACACCTTC CASSLRISYTF
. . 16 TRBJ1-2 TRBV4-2 TGTGCCAGCAGCCAAGGGGAGGGCAGTCGGATCTATGGCTACACCTTC CASSQGEGSRIYGYTF
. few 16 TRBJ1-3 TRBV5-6 TGTGCCAGCAGCTTGCCGCGTGGGGGGCTTGGAAACACCATATATTTT CASSLPRGGLGNTIYF